This entry features one T cell receptor (beta chain) sequence. The data stem from a study of blood T cell repertoires in COVID-19. Between the trimmed V and J ends, which lost 1 base and 4 bases, there was a span of 13 bases. Germline assignment: CDR1 LNHDA and CDR2 SQIVND (reference sequence). The CDR3 spans 15 residues. Using immunoSEQ multiplex PCR, the repertoire was profiled, and TCRdb retains in-frame clones only, with some absent. Of under 250,000 clones listed, approximately 80% are singletons. Sequencing input: peripheral blood. The genes are TRBV19 and TRBJ1-1, with D uncertain. This clonotype was sampled from a woman in her 70s with acute or convalescent COVID-19. In DNA form, the CDR3 reads TGTGCCAGTAGTATAGTGGCAACGAGGAGCACTGAAGCTTTCTTT. Translating gives CASSIVATRSTEAFF. The variable domain in full, completed from reference TRBV19 and TRBJ1-1, reads DGGITQSPKYLFRKEGQNVTLSCEQNLNHDAMYWYRQDPGQGLRLIYYSQIVNDFQKGDIAEGYSVSREKKESFPLTVTSAQKNPTAFYLCASSIVATRSTEAFFGQGTRLTVV.